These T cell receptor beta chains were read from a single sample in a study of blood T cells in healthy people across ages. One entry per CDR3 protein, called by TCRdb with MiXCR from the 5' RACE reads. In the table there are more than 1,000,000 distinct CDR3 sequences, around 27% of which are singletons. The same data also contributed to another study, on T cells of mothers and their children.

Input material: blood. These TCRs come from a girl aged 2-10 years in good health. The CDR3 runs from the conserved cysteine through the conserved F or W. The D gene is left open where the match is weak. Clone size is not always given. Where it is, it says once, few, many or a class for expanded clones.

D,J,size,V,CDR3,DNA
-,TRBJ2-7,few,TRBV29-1,CSGRDTLSYEQYF,TGCAGCGGCCGGGACACTCTCTCCTACGAGCAGTACTTC
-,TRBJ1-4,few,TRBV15,CATSRNVGNSLNEKLFF,TGTGCCACCAGCAGAAATGTCGGGAACTCACTTAATGAAAAACTGTTTTTT
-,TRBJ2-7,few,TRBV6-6,CASMEGQRSYEQYF,TGTGCCAGCATGGAGGGACAGCGCTCCTACGAGCAGTACTTC
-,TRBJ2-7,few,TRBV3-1,CASSQGSHYEQYF,TGTGCCAGCAGCCAAGGGTCCCACTACGAGCAGTACTTC
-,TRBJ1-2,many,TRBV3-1,CASSFGTAYGYTF,TGTGCCAGCAGTTTTGGGACGGCTTATGGCTACACCTTC
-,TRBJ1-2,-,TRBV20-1,CSAPPGDDYGYTF,TGCAGTGCCCCACCTGGGGATGACTATGGCTACACCTTC
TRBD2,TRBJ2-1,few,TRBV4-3,CASSQGTSGDYEQFF,TGCGCCAGCAGCCAAGGGACTAGCGGGGATTATGAGCAGTTCTTC
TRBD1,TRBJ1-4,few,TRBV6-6,CASARGQEEKLFF,TGTGCCAGCGCCAGGGGGCAAGAAGAAAAACTGTTTTTT
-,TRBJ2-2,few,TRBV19,CASSIPNTGELFF,TGTGCCAGTAGTATCCCGAACACCGGGGAGCTGTTTTTT
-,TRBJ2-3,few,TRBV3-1,CATQIAAFPTDTQYF,TGTGCCACTCAAATAGCGGCATTCCCCACAGATACGCAGTATTTT
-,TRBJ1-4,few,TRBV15,CATSRDPTTNEKLFF,TGTGCCACCAGCAGAGATCCAACGACTAATGAAAAACTGTTTTTT
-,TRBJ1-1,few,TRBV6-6,CASRPYKGVTEAFF,TGTGCCAGCAGGCCATATAAGGGGGTCACTGAAGCTTTCTTT
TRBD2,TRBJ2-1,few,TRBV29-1,CSADPTSGNSYNEQFF,TGCAGCGCCGACCCGACTAGCGGTAACTCCTACAATGAGCAGTTCTTC
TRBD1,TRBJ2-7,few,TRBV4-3,CASSQDRGQGYEQYF,TGCGCCAGCAGCCAAGATAGGGGACAGGGCTACGAGCAGTACTTC
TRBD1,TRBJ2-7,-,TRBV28,CASTQDRELYEQYF,TGTGCCAGCACCCAGGACAGGGAACTCTACGAGCAGTACTTC
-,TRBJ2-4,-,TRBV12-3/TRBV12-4,CASSLQNIQYF,TGTGCCAGCAGTTTACAAAACATTCAGTACTTC
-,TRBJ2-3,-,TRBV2,CASSVGTPSTDTQYF,TGTGCCAGCAGTGTCGGGACTCCTAGCACAGATACGCAGTATTTT
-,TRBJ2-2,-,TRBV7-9,CASSVRRAGENTGELFF,TGTGCCAGCAGCGTCCGGAGAGCAGGGGAAAACACCGGGGAGCTGTTTTTT
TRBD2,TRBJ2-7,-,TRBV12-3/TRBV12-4,CASAGGGQEYEQYF,TGTGCCAGCGCCGGGGGGGGGCAAGAATATGAGCAGTACTTC
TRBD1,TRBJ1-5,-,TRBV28,CATHRGPGSNQPQHF,TGTGCCACGCACAGGGGGCCAGGGAGCAATCAGCCCCAGCATTTT
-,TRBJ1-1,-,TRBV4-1,CASSQDPAGATTNTEAFF,TGCGCCAGCAGCCAAGATCCGGCGGGGGCGACAACTAACACTGAAGCTTTCTTT
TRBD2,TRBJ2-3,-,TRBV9,CASSFTGLVLADTQYF,TGTGCCAGCAGCTTCACGGGACTAGTACTCGCAGATACGCAGTATTTT
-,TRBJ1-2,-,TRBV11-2,CASSFNRGRFGGYTF,TGTGCCAGCAGCTTCAATCGGGGGCGTTTCGGTGGCTACACCTTC
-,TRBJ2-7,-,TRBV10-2,CASSDQQEQYF,TGCGCCAGCAGTGATCAGCAGGAGCAGTACTTC
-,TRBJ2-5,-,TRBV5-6,CASTTQALRETQYF,TGTGCCAGCACCACTCAGGCTCTGAGAGAGACCCAGTACTTC
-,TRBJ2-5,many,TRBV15,CATSRTETQYF,TGTGCCACCAGCAGAACAGAGACCCAGTACTTC
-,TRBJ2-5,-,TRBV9,CASSVAGSGETQYF,TGTGCCAGCAGCGTAGCGGGATCGGGCGAGACCCAGTACTTC
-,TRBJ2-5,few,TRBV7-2,CASSYLEDLQETQYF,TGTGCCAGCAGCTACTTAGAGGACCTGCAAGAGACCCAGTACTTC
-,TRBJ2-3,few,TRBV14,CASRREEAYTDTQYF,TGTGCCAGCAGACGAGAGGAGGCCTACACAGATACGCAGTATTTT
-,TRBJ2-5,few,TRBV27,CASSLSGLPRRETQYF,TGTGCCAGCAGTTTATCAGGACTCCCTCGGCGGGAGACCCAGTACTTC
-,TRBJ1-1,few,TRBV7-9,CASSPSPGGGANTEAFF,TGTGCCAGCAGCCCCTCACCGGGAGGGGGGGCGAACACTGAAGCTTTCTTT
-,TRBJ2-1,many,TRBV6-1,CASSEGLAYNEQFF,TGTGCCAGCAGTGAAGGACTAGCCTACAATGAGCAGTTCTTC
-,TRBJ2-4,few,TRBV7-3,CASSSGAKNIQYF,TGTGCCAGCAGCTCCGGGGCCAAAAACATTCAGTACTTC
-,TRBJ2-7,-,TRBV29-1,CSVASDYEQYF,TGCAGCGTTGCCTCAGACTACGAGCAGTACTTC
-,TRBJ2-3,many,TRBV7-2,CASSRSTDTQYF,TGTGCCAGCAGCCGGAGCACAGATACGCAGTATTTT
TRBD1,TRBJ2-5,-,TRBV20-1,CSATSTGDFQETQYF,TGCAGTGCCACCTCGACAGGGGATTTTCAAGAGACCCAGTACTTC
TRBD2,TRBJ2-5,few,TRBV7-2,CASSLDRLAGIQETQYF,TGTGCCAGCAGCTTAGATCGGCTAGCGGGGATCCAAGAGACCCAGTACTTC
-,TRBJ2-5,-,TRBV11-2,CASSDWVGETQYF,TGTGCCAGCAGCGACTGGGTCGGGGAGACCCAGTACTTC
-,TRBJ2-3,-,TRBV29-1,CSVGQGGSTDTQYF,TGCAGCGTTGGCCAGGGCGGGAGCACAGATACGCAGTATTTT
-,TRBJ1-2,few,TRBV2,CASSAQQEGYGYTF,TGTGCCAGCAGTGCCCAACAGGAGGGCTATGGCTACACCTTC
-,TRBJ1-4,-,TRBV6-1,CASSARVNGNEKLFF,TGTGCCAGCAGTGCCAGGGTTAACGGTAATGAAAAACTGTTTTTT
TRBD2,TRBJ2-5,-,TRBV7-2,CASSLGGGRTYETQYF,TGTGCCAGCAGCTTAGGTGGCGGGAGGACATATGAGACCCAGTACTTC
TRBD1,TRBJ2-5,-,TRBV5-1,CASSLGQGAIETQYF,TGCGCCAGCAGCTTGGGACAGGGGGCCATCGAGACCCAGTACTTC